This is a list of T cell receptor beta chains from one sample in a study of identical twins. TCRdb reprocessed the 5' RACE reads via MiXCR and lists one record per CDR3 protein. This sample has 430,000 or so distinct CDR3 sequences, with less than 25% found just once. The sample was also reused in another study, on T cells expressing NK-cell markers.

The specimen was CD4+ T cells sorted from blood. These receptors came from a woman under 30 in good health. The CDR3 runs from the conserved cysteine through the conserved F or W. Each record gives: D gene, clone size, CDR3 length, J gene, V gene, CDR3 protein, CDR3 DNA. A D gene is named only where the DNA matches it firmly. Some rows mark clone size as missing; the rest say once, few, many or name a class of expanded clone.

TRBD2 | few | 14 | TRBJ2-3 | TRBV29-1 | CSVRTSGPTDTQYF | TGCAGCGTCCGGACTAGCGGACCCACAGATACGCAGTATTTT
. | . | 12 | TRBJ1-1 | TRBV20-1 | CSAHGRNTEAFF | TGCAGTGCCCATGGGAGGAACACTGAAGCTTTCTTT
. | . | 15 | TRBJ2-2 | TRBV19 | CASSMKATNTGELFF | TGTGCCAGTAGTATGAAGGCGACGAACACCGGGGAGCTGTTTTTT
TRBD1 | . | 15 | TRBJ2-3 | TRBV6-1 | CASSATGPSTDTQYF | TGTGCCAGCAGTGCGACAGGGCCGAGCACAGATACGCAGTATTTT
TRBD1 | . | 14 | TRBJ2-7 | TRBV2 | CASSVGQGVDEQYF | TGTGCCAGCAGTGTTGGGCAGGGGGTGGACGAGCAGTACTTC
. | . | 13 | TRBJ1-2 | TRBV12-3/TRBV12-4 | CASSLGGLGGYTF | TGTGCCAGCAGTTTAGGGGGGCTTGGAGGCTACACCTTC
TRBD2 | few | 15 | TRBJ2-1 | TRBV12-3/TRBV12-4 | CAGSLGTSGSRRQFF | TGTGCCGGCAGTTTAGGGACTAGCGGGAGTCGGAGACAGTTCTTC
. | . | 17 | TRBJ2-6 | TRBV6-5 | CASSYSGTGTGANVLTF | TGTGCCAGCAGTTACTCGGGGACCGGGACTGGGGCCAACGTCCTGACTTTC
. | once | 13 | TRBJ2-7 | TRBV6-1 | CASSAREGYEQYF | TGTGCCAGCAGTGCGAGGGAAGGGTACGAGCAGTACTTC
TRBD1 | . | 15 | TRBJ2-2 | TRBV7-9 | CASDPGTGGFGELFF | TGTGCCAGCGACCCCGGGACAGGGGGCTTCGGGGAGCTGTTTTTT
TRBD1 | few | 17 | TRBJ1-6 | TRBV3-1 | CASQRRQGGSYNSPLHF | TGTGCCAGCCAACGACGACAGGGAGGTTCCTATAATTCACCCCTCCACTTT
. | few | 14 | TRBJ2-3 | TRBV20-1 | CSATPGGNIDTQYF | TGCAGTGCTACCCCTGGGGGGAATATAGATACGCAGTATTTT
TRBD2 | few | 15 | TRBJ2-7 | TRBV7-8 | CASSSTGTNRHEQYF | TGTGCCAGCAGCTCAACCGGGACTAATCGCCACGAGCAGTACTTC
. | few | 12 | TRBJ2-7 | TRBV5-1 | CASSKSSYEQYF | TGCGCCAGCAGCAAGAGCTCCTACGAGCAGTACTTC
. | many | 14 | TRBJ2-1 | TRBV10-3 | CAISESGGYNEQFF | TGTGCCATCAGTGAGTCGGGCGGCTACAATGAGCAGTTCTTC
TRBD2 | . | 15 | TRBJ2-1 | TRBV5-1 | CASSLQAGQYNEQFF | TGCGCCAGCAGCTTGCAAGCGGGGCAATACAATGAGCAGTTCTTC
TRBD1 | many | 17 | TRBJ1-1 | TRBV11-2 | CASSLTTTGTVNTEAFF | TGTGCCAGCAGCTTAACCACAACCGGGACAGTGAACACTGAAGCTTTCTTT
. | many | 12 | TRBJ2-1 | TRBV7-2 | CASSSGLGEQFF | TGTGCCAGCAGCTCGGGTTTGGGTGAGCAGTTCTTC
TRBD1 | few | 17 | TRBJ2-2 | TRBV9 | CASSVLPGQGAIGELFF | TGTGCCAGCAGCGTACTTCCGGGACAGGGGGCAATCGGGGAGCTGTTTTTT
TRBD2 | . | 15 | TRBJ2-1 | TRBV6-1 | CASRGGGLSYNEQFF | TGTGCCAGCCGAGGCGGGGGGCTGTCCTACAATGAGCAGTTCTTC
. | few | 14 | TRBJ2-3 | TRBV10-3 | CATEGTLGPDTQYF | TGTGCCACCGAGGGGACACTAGGTCCAGATACGCAGTATTTT
. | . | 14 | TRBJ2-7 | TRBV3-1 | CASSQLVGRSEQYF | TGTGCCAGCAGCCAATTGGTGGGAAGGAGCGAGCAGTACTTC
. | few | 13 | TRBJ2-7 | TRBV5-1 | CASSLILGYEQYF | TGCGCCAGCAGCTTGATACTGGGATACGAGCAGTACTTC
TRBD1 | . | 13 | TRBJ1-2 | TRBV18 | CASSPPAGGGYTF | TGTGCCAGCTCACCACCGGCAGGGGGCGGCTACACCTTC
TRBD2 | few | 14 | TRBJ2-3 | TRBV12-3/TRBV12-4 | CASRTSGGSDTQYF | TGTGCCAGCAGGACTAGCGGGGGGTCAGATACGCAGTATTTT
. | . | 15 | TRBJ1-1 | TRBV7-8 | CASSISPGPRSEAFF | TGTGCCAGCAGCATCTCTCCGGGCCCCAGGTCTGAAGCTTTCTTT
. | . | 14 | TRBJ2-7 | TRBV4-3 | CASSPRSGSDGQYF | TGCGCCAGCAGCCCGAGGTCGGGGTCCGACGGGCAGTACTTC
TRBD2 | few | 16 | TRBJ2-1 | TRBV7-2 | CASSLVGTSGYNEQFF | TGTGCCAGCAGCTTAGTGGGGACTAGCGGTTACAATGAGCAGTTCTTC
. | . | 14 | TRBJ1-3 | TRBV10-1 | CASSVDSSGNTIYF | TGCGCCAGCAGTGTGGACAGCTCTGGAAACACCATATATTTT
. | few | 14 | TRBJ2-7 | TRBV20-1 | CSARTRDFTYEQYF | TGCAGTGCTAGGACCCGGGACTTCACCTACGAGCAGTACTTC
. | few | 14 | TRBJ1-5 | TRBV6-5 | CASSYSRDSQPQHF | TGTGCCAGCAGTTACTCAAGAGATTCGCAGCCCCAGCATTTT
TRBD2 | few | 16 | TRBJ2-7 | TRBV7-8 | CASSLGGLAGLYEQYF | TGTGCCAGCAGCTTAGGGGGCCTAGCGGGACTCTACGAGCAGTACTTC
TRBD1 | . | 18 | TRBJ1-2 | TRBV3-1 | CASSQDVIPRQGNYGYTF | TGTGCCAGCAGCCAGGACGTAATCCCGAGACAGGGGAACTATGGCTACACCTTC
. | . | 17 | TRBJ2-3 | TRBV20-1 | CSASNPGQPTRTDTQYF | TGCAGTGCTAGTAACCCCGGACAACCGACCCGCACAGATACGCAGTATTTT
TRBD1 | . | 15 | TRBJ2-1 | TRBV20-1 | CSAGAPGQKYNEQFF | TGCAGTGCTGGCGCCCCGGGACAGAAATACAATGAGCAGTTCTTC
. | . | 12 | TRBJ1-3 | TRBV12-3/TRBV12-4 | CASSPGGFRIYF | TGTGCCAGCAGTCCCGGGGGATTCCGCATATATTTT
. | . | 14 | TRBJ1-5 | TRBV28 | CASSLHRVNQPQHF | TGTGCCAGCAGCCTCCACAGAGTCAATCAGCCCCAGCATTTT
. | . | 14 | TRBJ2-2 | TRBV7-3 | CASSLGLPSGELFF | TGTGCCAGCAGCTTAGGACTCCCCTCCGGGGAGCTGTTTTTT
. | few | 15 | TRBJ2-3 | TRBV20-1 | CSARDMGGEADTQYF | TGCAGTGCTAGAGATATGGGGGGCGAGGCAGATACGCAGTATTTT
. | few | 15 | TRBJ1-6 | TRBV15 | CATSREITGFSPLHF | TGTGCCACCAGCAGAGAAATAACAGGGTTCTCACCCCTCCACTTT
. | few | 15 | TRBJ2-7 | TRBV10-3 | CAISESNNLDYEQYF | TGTGCCATCAGTGAGTCGAATAATCTAGACTACGAGCAGTACTTC
TRBD1 | few | 16 | TRBJ2-1 | TRBV5-1 | CASSLMGTGDSNEQFF | TGCGCCAGCAGTCTTATGGGGACAGGGGACTCCAATGAGCAGTTCTTC
TRBD1 | . | 15 | TRBJ2-4 | TRBV13 | CASSIDRVAKNIQYF | TGTGCCAGCAGCATAGACAGGGTAGCCAAAAACATTCAGTACTTC
. | few | 14 | TRBJ1-1 | TRBV18 | CASSGSNMNTEAFF | TGTGCCAGCTCAGGTTCTAACATGAACACTGAAGCTTTCTTT
TRBD1 | . | 14 | TRBJ2-3 | TRBV12-3/TRBV12-4 | CASSPSQGAHTQYF | TGTGCCAGCAGCCCCTCACAGGGGGCGCATACGCAGTATTTT
. | many | 14 | TRBJ2-1 | TRBV5-1 | CASSTTIYDHEQFF | TGCGCCAGCAGCACCACAATTTACGACCATGAGCAGTTCTTC
TRBD2 | . | 16 | TRBJ2-3 | TRBV12-3/TRBV12-4 | CASSFELGLVEDTQYF | TGTGCCAGCAGTTTCGAGCTGGGACTAGTGGAAGATACGCAGTATTTT
. | . | 14 | TRBJ2-2 | TRBV12-3/TRBV12-4 | CASSPRAHTGELFF | TGTGCCAGCAGTCCACGGGCGCACACCGGGGAGCTGTTTTTT
TRBD2 | . | 14 | TRBJ2-7 | TRBV20-1 | CSASSGGRPYEQYF | TGCAGTGCCTCGAGCGGGGGACGCCCCTACGAGCAGTACTTC
TRBD1 | few | 16 | TRBJ2-2 | TRBV7-3 | CASSPSGQGSAGELFF | TGTGCCAGCAGCCCGTCGGGACAGGGGTCCGCCGGGGAGCTGTTTTTT
TRBD1 | . | 16 | TRBJ2-7 | TRBV27 | CASRLSFTGGTYEQYF | TGTGCCAGCAGACTCTCCTTTACAGGGGGCACCTACGAGCAGTACTTC
TRBD2 | . | 16 | TRBJ2-3 | TRBV20-1 | CSARGFARGATDTQYF | TGCAGTGCTAGAGGGTTTGCGCGGGGGGCTACAGATACGCAGTATTTT
. | few | 14 | TRBJ1-6 | TRBV5-1 | CASSFWGLDSPLHF | TGCGCCAGCAGCTTCTGGGGCCTGGATTCACCCCTCCACTTT
. | few | 16 | TRBJ2-1 | TRBV12-3/TRBV12-4 | CASSFKGGGMDNEQFF | TGTGCCAGCAGTTTCAAGGGGGGCGGAATGGACAATGAGCAGTTCTTC
TRBD2 | . | 14 | TRBJ2-1 | TRBV3-1 | CASSQGGGIFEQFF | TGTGCCAGCAGCCAAGGCGGGGGGATATTTGAGCAGTTCTTC
. | few | 14 | TRBJ2-1 | TRBV7-6 | CASSFVENQSEQFF | TGTGCCAGCAGCTTTGTCGAAAACCAGAGTGAGCAGTTCTTC
. | few | 14 | TRBJ2-3 | TRBV20-1 | CSARDIQVQDTQYF | TGCAGTGCTAGAGATATACAGGTCCAAGATACGCAGTATTTT
TRBD2 | few | 16 | TRBJ2-3 | TRBV29-1 | CSVEKILAEGGDTQYF | TGCAGCGTTGAAAAAATCCTAGCGGAGGGTGGAGATACGCAGTATTTT
. | . | 13 | TRBJ1-2 | TRBV9 | CASSVASLWGYTF | TGTGCCAGCAGCGTAGCGAGTCTCTGGGGCTACACCTTC
. | . | 13 | TRBJ2-7 | TRBV20-1 | CSARTLSSYEQYF | TGCAGTGCTCGGACCCTAAGCTCCTACGAGCAGTACTTC